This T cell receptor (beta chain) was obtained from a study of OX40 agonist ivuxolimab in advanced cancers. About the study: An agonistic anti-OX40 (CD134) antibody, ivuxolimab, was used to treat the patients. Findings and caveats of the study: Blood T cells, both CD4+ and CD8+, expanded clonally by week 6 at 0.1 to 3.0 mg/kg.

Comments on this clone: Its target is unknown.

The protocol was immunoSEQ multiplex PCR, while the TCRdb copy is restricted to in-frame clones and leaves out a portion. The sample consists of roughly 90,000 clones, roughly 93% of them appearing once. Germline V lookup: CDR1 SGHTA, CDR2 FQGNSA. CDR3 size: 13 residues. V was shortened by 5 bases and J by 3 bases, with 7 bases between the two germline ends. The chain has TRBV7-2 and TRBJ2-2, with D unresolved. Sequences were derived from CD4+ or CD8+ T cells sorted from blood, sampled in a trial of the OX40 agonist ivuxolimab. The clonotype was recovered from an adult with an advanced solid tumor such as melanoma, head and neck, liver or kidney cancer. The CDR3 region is CASSTDHTGELFF. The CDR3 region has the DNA TGTGCCAGCAGCACCGATCACACCGGGGAGCTGTTTTTT.